These T cell receptor beta chains were read from a single sample in a study of shared clonotypes between healthy human individuals. Data came from immunoSEQ multiplex PCR; TCRdb stores just in-frame clones and leaves some out. Among some 2,000,000 clones listed, about 95% were seen once. Sequenced sample: naive CD8+ T cells sorted from blood. The receptors stem from a man between 18 and 29 years old in good health. Each CDR3 is given with its conserved first and last residue.

>TRBJ2-7|TRBV27
CASSLSPGTVSYEQYF
>TRBJ2-5|TRBV6-4
CASNGGGDGKETQYF
>TRBJ2-7|TRBV28
CASTSTGATYEQYF
>TRBJ2-7|TRBV30
CAWSVGRVYEQYF
>TRBJ2-2|TRBV10-3
CAISEAQGKPNTGELFF
>TRBJ1-1|TRBV13
CASSLGLKPEAFF
>TRBJ2-2|TRBV29-1
CSVEFLGRAGELFF
>TRBJ2-2|TRBV27
CASSLQFSGPSTGELFF
>TRBJ1-1|TRBV9
CASSVSGNTEAFF
>TRBJ2-3|TRBV10-3
CAISEWGTSGESTDTQYF
>TRBJ2-2|TRBV10-3
CAIRTENTGELFF
>TRBJ1-6|TRBV7-9
CASSPEGLRSPLHF
>TRBJ2-7|TRBV7-9
CASSLARLAGSYEQYF
>TRBJ1-2|TRBV7-9
CASSLGRDGYTF
>TRBJ2-7|TRBV27
CASSPGDSRYEQYF
>TRBJ2-5|TRBV27
CASSPLAGVPETQYF
>TRBJ2-7|TRBV12-5
CASGLPKGTFTYEQYF
>TRBJ1-5|TRBV6-5
CASSYEANQPQHF
>TRBJ1-1|TRBV9
CASSVETGGGNTEAFF
>TRBJ1-6|TRBV30
CAWRTQPNNSPLHF
>TRBJ1-5|TRBV9
CASSVSTGGGQPQHF
>TRBJ1-3|TRBV7-9
CASSGDRGGNTIYF
>TRBJ1-1|TRBV27
CATRAGAGTEAFF
>TRBJ2-3|TRBV6-5
CASSYLRGSSADTQYF
>TRBJ1-1|TRBV7-9
CASSLADRDEAFF
>TRBJ2-7|TRBV5-5
CASSGTDPYEQYF
>TRBJ2-7|TRBV7-9
CASSSSVEQYF
>TRBJ2-2|TRBV28
CASSSGLAGGLANTGELFF
>TRBJ2-7|TRBV27
CASSLSGGATYEQYF
>TRBJ2-1|TRBV4-1
CASSQEFIFNEQFF
>TRBJ2-3|TRBV5-6
CASSSPDSWASTDTQYF
>TRBJ2-1|TRBV27
CASSLSSGFYNEQFF